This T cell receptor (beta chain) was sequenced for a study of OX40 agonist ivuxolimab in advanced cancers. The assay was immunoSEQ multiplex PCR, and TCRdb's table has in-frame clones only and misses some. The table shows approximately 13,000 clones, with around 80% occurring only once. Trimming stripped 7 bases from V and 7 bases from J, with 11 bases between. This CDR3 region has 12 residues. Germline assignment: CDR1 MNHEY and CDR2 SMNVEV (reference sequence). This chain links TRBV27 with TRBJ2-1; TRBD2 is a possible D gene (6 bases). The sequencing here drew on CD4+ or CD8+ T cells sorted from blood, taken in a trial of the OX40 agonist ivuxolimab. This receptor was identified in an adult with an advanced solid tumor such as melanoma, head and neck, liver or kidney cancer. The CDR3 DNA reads TGTGCCAGCATCGGGGGTGGAAATGAGCAGTTCTTC. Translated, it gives CASIGGGNEQFF.